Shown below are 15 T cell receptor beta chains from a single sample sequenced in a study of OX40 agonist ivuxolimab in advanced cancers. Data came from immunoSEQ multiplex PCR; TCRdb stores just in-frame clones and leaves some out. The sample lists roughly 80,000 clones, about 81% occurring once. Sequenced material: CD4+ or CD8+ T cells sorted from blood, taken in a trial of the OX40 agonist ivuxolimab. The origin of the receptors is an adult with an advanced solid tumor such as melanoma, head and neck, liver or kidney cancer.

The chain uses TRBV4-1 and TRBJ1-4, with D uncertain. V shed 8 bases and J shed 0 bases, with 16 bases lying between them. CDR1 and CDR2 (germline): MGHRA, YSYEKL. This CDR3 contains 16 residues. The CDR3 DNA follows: TGCGCCAGCGGCAAGACTCCTGCCCCAACTAATGAAAAACTGTTTTTT. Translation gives CASGKTPAPTNEKLFF.

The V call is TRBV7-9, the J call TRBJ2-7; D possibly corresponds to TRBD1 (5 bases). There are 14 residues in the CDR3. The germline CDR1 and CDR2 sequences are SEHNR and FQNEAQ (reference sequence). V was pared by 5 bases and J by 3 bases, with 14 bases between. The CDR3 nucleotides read TGTGCCAGCAGCAAAAACAGGATTTTCTACGAGCAGTACTTC. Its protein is CASSKNRIFYEQYF.

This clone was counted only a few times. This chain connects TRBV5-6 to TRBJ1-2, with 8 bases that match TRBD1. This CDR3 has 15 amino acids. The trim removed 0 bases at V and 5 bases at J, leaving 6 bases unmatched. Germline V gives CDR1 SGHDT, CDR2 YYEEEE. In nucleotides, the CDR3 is TGTGCCAGCAGCTTGGTCAGGGGGCGGAAATATGGCTACACCTTC. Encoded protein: CASSLVRGRKYGYTF.

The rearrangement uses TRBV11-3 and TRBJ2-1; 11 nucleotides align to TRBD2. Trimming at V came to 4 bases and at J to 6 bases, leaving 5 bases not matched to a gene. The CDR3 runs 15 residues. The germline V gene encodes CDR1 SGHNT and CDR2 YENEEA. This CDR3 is CASSYGLAGSNEQFF. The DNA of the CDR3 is TGTGCCAGCAGCTACGGACTAGCGGGTAGCAATGAGCAGTTCTTC.

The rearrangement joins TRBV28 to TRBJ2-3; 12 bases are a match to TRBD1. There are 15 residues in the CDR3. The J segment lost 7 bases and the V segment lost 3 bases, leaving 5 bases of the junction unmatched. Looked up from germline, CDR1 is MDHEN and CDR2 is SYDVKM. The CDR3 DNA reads TGTGCCAGCAGTTTGGGGACAGGGGGCCGAAATACGCAGTATTTT. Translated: CASSLGTGGRNTQYF.

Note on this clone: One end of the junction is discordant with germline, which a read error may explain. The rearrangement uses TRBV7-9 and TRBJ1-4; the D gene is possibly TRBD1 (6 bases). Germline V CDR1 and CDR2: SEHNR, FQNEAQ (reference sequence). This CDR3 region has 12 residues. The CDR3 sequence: CASSREGRTASF. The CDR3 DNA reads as TGTGCCAGCAGCCGGGAGGGGAGGACAGCCTCTTTT.

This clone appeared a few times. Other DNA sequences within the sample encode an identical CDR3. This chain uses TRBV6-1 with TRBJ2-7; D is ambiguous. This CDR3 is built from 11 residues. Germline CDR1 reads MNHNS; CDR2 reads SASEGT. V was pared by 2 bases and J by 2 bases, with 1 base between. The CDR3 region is CASSETYEQYF. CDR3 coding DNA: TGTGCCAGCAGTGAAACCTACGAGCAGTACTTC.

The CDR3 loop is CASSLRTSGGAGYF. In nucleotides, the CDR3 is TGTGCCAGCAGCCTACGGACTAGCGGGGGGGCCGGTTATTTT. The chain couples TRBV5-4 to TRBJ2-3, with 15 positions matching TRBD2. The CDR3 totals 14 residues. Germline V gene lookup returns CDR1 SGHNT and CDR2 YYREEE (reference sequence). The V segment lost 4 bases and the J segment 15 bases; nucleotides outside the gene matches: 9.

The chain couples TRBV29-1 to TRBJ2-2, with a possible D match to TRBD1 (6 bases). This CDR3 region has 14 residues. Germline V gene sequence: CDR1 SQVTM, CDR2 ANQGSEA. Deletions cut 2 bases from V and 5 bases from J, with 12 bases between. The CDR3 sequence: CSVERQGRTGELFF. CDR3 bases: TGCAGCGTTGAAAGGCAGGGGCGGACCGGGGAGCTGTTTTTT.

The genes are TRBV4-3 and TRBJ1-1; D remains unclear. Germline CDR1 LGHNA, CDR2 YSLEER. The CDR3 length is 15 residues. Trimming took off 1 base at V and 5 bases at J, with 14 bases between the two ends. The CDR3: CASSQGLSRRTEAFF. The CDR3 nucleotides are TGCGCCAGCAGCCAAGGGCTGAGTCGGAGAACTGAAGCTTTCTTT.

CDR3 residues: CASSAGTGANTGELFF. The CDR3 coding sequence is TGTGCCAGCAGTGCCGGGACAGGGGCGAACACCGGGGAGCTGTTTTTT. The chain combines TRBV2 with TRBJ2-2; TRBD1 aligns across 10 bases. Germline trimming cut 4 bases from V and 0 bases from J; bases unmatched to any gene: 2. The CDR3 covers 16 residues. Germline V lookup: CDR1 SNHLY, CDR2 FYNNEI.

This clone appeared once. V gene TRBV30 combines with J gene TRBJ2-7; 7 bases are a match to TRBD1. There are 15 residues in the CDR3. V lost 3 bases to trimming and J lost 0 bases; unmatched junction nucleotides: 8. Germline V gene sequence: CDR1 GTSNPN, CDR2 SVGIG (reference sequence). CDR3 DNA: TGTGCCTGGAGACGCGACAGGGACGGCTCCTACGAGCAGTACTTC. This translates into CAWRRDRDGSYEQYF. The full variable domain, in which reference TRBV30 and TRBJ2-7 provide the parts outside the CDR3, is SQTIHQWPATLVQPVGSPLSLECTVEGTSNPNLYWYRQAAGRGLQLLFYSVGIGQISSEVPQNLSASRPQDRQFILSSKKLLLSDSGFYLCAWRRDRDGSYEQYFGPGTRLTVT.

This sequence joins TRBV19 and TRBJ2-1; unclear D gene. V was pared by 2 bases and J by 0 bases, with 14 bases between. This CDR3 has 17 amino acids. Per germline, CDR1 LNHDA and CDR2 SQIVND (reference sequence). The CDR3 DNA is TGTGCCAGTAGTATAAATGGTCCGGGCAGCTCCTACAATGAGCAGTTCTTC. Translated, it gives CASSINGPGSSYNEQFF.

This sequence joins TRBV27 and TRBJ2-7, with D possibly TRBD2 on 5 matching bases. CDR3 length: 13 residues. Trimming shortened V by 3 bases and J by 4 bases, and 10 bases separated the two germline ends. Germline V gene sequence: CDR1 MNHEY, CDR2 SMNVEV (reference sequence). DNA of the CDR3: TGTGCCAGCAGTTTCCCCGGAGGATACGAGCAGTACTTC. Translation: CASSFPGGYEQYF.

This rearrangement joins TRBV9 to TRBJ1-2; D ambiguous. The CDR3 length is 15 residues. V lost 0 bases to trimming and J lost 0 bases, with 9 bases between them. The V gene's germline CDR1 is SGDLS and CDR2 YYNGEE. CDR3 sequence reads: CASSVEEEANYGYTF. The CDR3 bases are TGTGCCAGCAGCGTAGAGGAGGAGGCTAACTATGGCTACACCTTC.